Below, 20 T cell receptor beta chains from the same sample are listed, as sequenced in a study of shared clonotypes between healthy human individuals. Repertoires were generated with immunoSEQ multiplex PCR, while TCRdb's copy carries only in-frame clones and drops some. The table records 600,000 to 750,000 clones, roughly 70% of them present only once. The material sequenced was memory CD4+ T cells sorted from blood. Stated subset: CD45RA-negative fraction. These receptors all come from a young woman in good health.

This clone has only a few counts. The V call is TRBV19, the J call TRBJ2-2; 7 positions match TRBD1. The V gene's germline CDR1 is LNHDA and CDR2 SQIVND (reference sequence). The junction had 12 bases not matched to a gene; V was cut back by 8 bases and J by 0 bases. The CDR3 totals 17 residues. DNA for the CDR3: TGTGCCAGTCACACCCCCCGACAGGGCGCGAACACCGGGGAGCTGTTTTTT. It encodes CASHTPRQGANTGELFF.

This clone is a singleton in its sample. V is TRBV2 and J is TRBJ1-1, with 10 bases identical to TRBD1. J gave up 5 bases and V 3 bases, and 3 bases lay outside the gene matches. Germline values: CDR1 SNHLY, CDR2 FYNNEI. The CDR3 is 14 residues long. The CDR3 sequence: CASSDRQGATEAFF. In nucleotides, the CDR3 is TGTGCCAGCAGTGATAGACAGGGGGCTACTGAAGCTTTCTTT.

Many counts were recorded for this clone. The J gene is TRBJ2-1, the V gene TRBV6-6; 9 bases match TRBD1. CDR3 length: 15 amino acids. Germline CDR1 is MNHNY and CDR2 is SVGAGI (reference sequence). Trimming removed 5 bases from V and 5 bases from J; junction bases left unmatched: 7. This CDR3 reads CASSNTGTGNNEQFF. CDR3 nucleotides: TGTGCCAGCAGTAACACCGGGACAGGGAACAATGAGCAGTTCTTC.

The CDR3 nucleotides are TGTGCCAGCAGCTTAGGGGTGGGAAACACTGGAAACACCATATATTTT. Protein product: CASSLGVGNTGNTIYF. V gene TRBV11-2 combines with J gene TRBJ1-3, with D unresolved. In germline, CDR1 is SGHAT, CDR2 FQNNGV. V was clipped by 1 base and J by 2 bases, with 12 bases between them. The CDR3 covers 16 residues. The entire variable domain, with the rest obtained from reference TRBV11-2 and TRBJ1-3, is as follows: EAGVAQSPRYKIIEKRQSVAFWCNPISGHATLYWYQQILGQGPKLLIQFQNNGVVDDSQLPKDRFSAERLKGVDSTLKIQPAKLEDSAVYLCASSLGVGNTGNTIYFGEGSWLTVV.

This clone showed up just once. This sequence joins TRBV28 and TRBJ2-7, with 8 bases that match TRBD1. Germline lookup yields CDR1 MDHEN and CDR2 SYDVKM. The CDR3 is 17 residues long. V trimming: 6 bases; J trimming: 3 bases; junction bases outside the gene matches: 16. CDR3 amino acids: CASSSTAAGQGLYEQYF. As DNA, the CDR3 is TGTGCCAGCAGCTCGACTGCCGCAGGACAGGGTCTCTACGAGCAGTACTTC.

The chain couples TRBV5-1 to TRBJ2-7, with unresolved D. The CDR3 is 12 residues long. V was clipped by 4 bases and J by 5 bases, with 10 bases between them. CDR1 and CDR2 from the germline V gene are SGHRS and YFSETQ. The CDR3 here is CASSPGRNEQYF. The CDR3 DNA reads as TGCGCCAGCAGCCCCGGAAGGAACGAGCAGTACTTC.

This CDR3 is CASSYLDLNYGYTF. The DNA of the CDR3 is TGTGCCAGCAGCTATCTTGACCTTAACTATGGCTACACCTTC. This sequence joins TRBV5-6 and TRBJ1-2, with no clear D. The germline V gene has CDR1 SGHDT and CDR2 YYEEEE. V was trimmed by 3 bases and J by 1 base, leaving 10 bases between them. The CDR3 is 14 amino acids.

This chain links TRBV7-2 with TRBJ2-7, with TRBD1 as a possible D gene (6 bases). In germline, CDR1 is SGHTA, CDR2 FQGNSA. V was cut by 1 base and J by 2 bases, with 12 bases left in between. This CDR3 contains 15 residues. The CDR3 loop reads CASSLDARGAYEQYF. Written as DNA, the CDR3 is TGTGCCAGCAGCTTAGATGCCAGGGGAGCCTACGAGCAGTACTTC.

Notes on this clone: Within the sample, other DNA sequences also encode this same CDR3. The DNA of the CDR3 is TGTGCCAGTAGTATCAGGGCGGTTGCTAATGAAAAACTGTTTTTT. Translating gives CASSIRAVANEKLFF. The chain employs TRBV19 and TRBJ1-4, with a possible D match to TRBD1 (5 bases). V gave up 3 bases and J gave up 3 bases, with 11 bases separating them. The CDR3 runs 15 residues. The germline CDR1 and CDR2 sequences are LNHDA and SQIVND (reference sequence).

This rearrangement joins TRBV19 to TRBJ1-1; TRBD1 agrees at 7 bases. CDR3 length: 13 residues. The germline V gene has CDR1 LNHDA and CDR2 SQIVND (reference sequence). V was pared by 4 bases and J by 12 bases, with 11 bases of the junction left unmatched. The CDR3 bases are TGTGCCAGTAGTACCTCAGGGGGAAAGCTGTCTTTCTTT. Amino acid sequence: CASSTSGGKLSFF. The variable domain in full, with the rest retrieved from reference TRBV19 and TRBJ1-1, is DGGITQSPKYLFRKEGQNVTLSCEQNLNHDAMYWYRQDPGQGLRLIYYSQIVNDFQKGDIAEGYSVSREKKESFPLTVTSAQKNPTAFYLCASSTSGGKLSFFGQGTRLTVV.

The chain couples TRBV28 to TRBJ2-7, with 8 nucleotides matching TRBD1. The junction had 11 bases not matched to a gene; V was cut back by 5 bases and J by 2 bases. CDR1 and CDR2 from the germline V gene are MDHEN and SYDVKM. This CDR3 region has 16 residues. The CDR3 nucleotides read TGTGCCAGCAGTGGACAGGGAGACAGGGCCCCCTACGAGCAGTACTTC. It is translated as CASSGQGDRAPYEQYF.

The chain is built from TRBV28 and TRBJ2-3, with D unresolved. V lost 6 bases to trimming and J lost 6 bases, with 13 bases between them. CDR1 and CDR2 (germline): MDHEN, SYDVKM. The CDR3 covers 13 residues. CDR3 sequence reads: CASRPSSDDTQYF. The CDR3 bases are TGTGCCAGCAGGCCATCTTCTGACGATACGCAGTATTTT.

The genes are TRBV5-1 and TRBJ1-3; D gene uncertain. The V and J ends lost 2 bases and 0 bases respectively, with 9 bases between them. This CDR3 is 15 amino acids long. CDR1 and CDR2 (germline): SGHRS, YFSETQ. CDR3: CASSFLSDSGNTIYF. CDR3 bases: TGCGCCAGCAGCTTTTTGTCAGACTCTGGAAACACCATATATTTT.

The V call is TRBV6-6, the J call TRBJ2-5; 7 nucleotides agree with TRBD2. V shed 5 bases and J 2 bases; nucleotides not matched to a gene: 2. CDR3 length: 13 residues. The germline CDR1 and CDR2 sequences are MNHNY and SVGAGI (reference sequence). The CDR3 DNA sequence: TGTGCCAGCAGTCGACTAGCTCAAGAGACCCAGTACTTC. Translating gives CASSRLAQETQYF.

This clone was picked up a small number of times. At the DNA level, this CDR3 is encoded by other sequences in the same sample as well. V gene TRBV19 combines with J gene TRBJ1-1; 8 bases map to TRBD1. V dropped 3 bases and J dropped 4; count of bases not matched to a gene: 7. Per germline, CDR1 LNHDA and CDR2 SQIVND (reference sequence). The CDR3 is made up of 15 amino acids. CDR3 sequence: CASSIQGAGGTEAFF. The CDR3 coding sequence is TGTGCCAGTAGTATTCAGGGGGCAGGTGGCACTGAAGCTTTCTTT. The full variable domain, rest sourced from reference TRBV19 and TRBJ1-1, is DGGITQSPKYLFRKEGQNVTLSCEQNLNHDAMYWYRQDPGQGLRLIYYSQIVNDFQKGDIAEGYSVSREKKESFPLTVTSAQKNPTAFYLCASSIQGAGGTEAFFGQGTRLTVV.

The rearrangement uses TRBV5-4 and TRBJ2-7; possible D gene TRBD2, 5 bases. V was pared by 4 bases and J by 2 bases, with 10 bases between. The CDR3 is made up of 13 amino acids. Germline CDR1 and CDR2: SGHNT and YYREEE (reference sequence). The CDR3 loop is CASSQTTPYEQYF. In nucleotides, the CDR3 is TGTGCCAGCAGCCAGACTACCCCCTACGAGCAGTACTTC.

This sequence joins TRBV19 and TRBJ1-4; D is ambiguous. The CDR3 loop spans 13 amino acids. Germline V CDR1 and CDR2: LNHDA, SQIVND (reference sequence). Trimming stripped 5 bases from V and 4 bases from J, with 8 bases between. CDR3: CASSYISNEKLFF. CDR3 DNA sequence: TGTGCCAGTAGTTACATCAGTAATGAAAAACTGTTTTTT.

This clone appeared once. This chain joins TRBV7-9 and TRBJ1-2; D not certain. V was cut by 5 bases and J by 4 bases, with 20 bases left in between. The germline gives CDR1 SEHNR, CDR2 FQNEAQ (reference sequence). The CDR3 runs to 16 residues. The CDR3 DNA is TGTGCCAGCAGCACTCCGGACGTTCGAGGGTTCTATGGCTACACCTTC. Translating gives CASSTPDVRGFYGYTF.

The V gene is TRBV5-6, the J gene TRBJ2-3; the D is unclear. There are 13 residues in the CDR3. The ends were cut back, 4 bases at V and 1 base at J, with 7 bases in the middle. Germline V gene lookup returns CDR1 SGHDT and CDR2 YYEEEE. The CDR3 DNA is TGTGCCAGCAGCCTCAGACGCACAGATACGCAGTATTTT. As protein: CASSLRRTDTQYF.

A single count supports this clone. The chain uses TRBV10-3 and TRBJ1-1; tentative D call: TRBD1 (6 bases). The germline V gene has CDR1 ENHRY and CDR2 SYGVKD. V lost 9 bases and J lost 6, with 17 bases in between. The CDR3 sequence is 13 residues long. The CDR3 sequence: CAMTETGRSEAFF. The CDR3 region has the DNA TGTGCCATGACTGAAACAGGGAGGTCTGAAGCTTTCTTT.